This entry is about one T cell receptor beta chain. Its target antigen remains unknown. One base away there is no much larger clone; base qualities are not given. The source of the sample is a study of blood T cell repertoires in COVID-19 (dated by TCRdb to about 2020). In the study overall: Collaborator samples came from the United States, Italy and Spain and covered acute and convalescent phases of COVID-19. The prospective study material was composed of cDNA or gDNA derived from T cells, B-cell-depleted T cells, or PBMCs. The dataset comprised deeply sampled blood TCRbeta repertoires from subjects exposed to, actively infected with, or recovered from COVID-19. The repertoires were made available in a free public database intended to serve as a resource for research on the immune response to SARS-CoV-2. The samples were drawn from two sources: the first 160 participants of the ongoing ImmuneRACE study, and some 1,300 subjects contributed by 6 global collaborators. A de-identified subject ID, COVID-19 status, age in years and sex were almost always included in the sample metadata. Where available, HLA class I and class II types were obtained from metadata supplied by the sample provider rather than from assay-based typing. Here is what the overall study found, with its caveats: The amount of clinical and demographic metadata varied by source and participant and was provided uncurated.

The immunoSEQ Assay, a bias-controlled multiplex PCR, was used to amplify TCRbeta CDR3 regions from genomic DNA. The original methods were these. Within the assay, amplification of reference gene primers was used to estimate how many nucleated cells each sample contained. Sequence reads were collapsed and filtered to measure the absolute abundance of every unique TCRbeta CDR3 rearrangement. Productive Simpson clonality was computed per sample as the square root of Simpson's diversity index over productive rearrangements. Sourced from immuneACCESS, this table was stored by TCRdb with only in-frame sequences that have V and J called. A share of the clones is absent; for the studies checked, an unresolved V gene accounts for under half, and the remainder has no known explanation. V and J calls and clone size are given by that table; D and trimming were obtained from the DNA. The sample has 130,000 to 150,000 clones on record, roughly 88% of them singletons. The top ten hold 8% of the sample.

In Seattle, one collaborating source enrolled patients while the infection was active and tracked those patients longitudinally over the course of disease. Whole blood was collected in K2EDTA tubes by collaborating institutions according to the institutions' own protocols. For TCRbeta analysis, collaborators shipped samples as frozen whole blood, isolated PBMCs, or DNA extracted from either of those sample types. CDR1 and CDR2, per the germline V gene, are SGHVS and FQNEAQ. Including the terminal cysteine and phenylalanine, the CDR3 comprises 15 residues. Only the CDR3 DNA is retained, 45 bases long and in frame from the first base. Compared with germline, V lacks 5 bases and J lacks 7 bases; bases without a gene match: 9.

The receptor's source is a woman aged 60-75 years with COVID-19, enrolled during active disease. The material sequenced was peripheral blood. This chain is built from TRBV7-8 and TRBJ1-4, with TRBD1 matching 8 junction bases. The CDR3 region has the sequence CASSPLRGRVEKLFF. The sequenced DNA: TGTGCCAGCAGCCCACTCAGGGGGCGTGTTGAAAAACTGTTTTTT.